A selection of T cell receptor beta chains follows, all from one sample in a study of shared clonotypes between healthy human individuals. Generated by immunoSEQ multiplex PCR, the TCRdb table keeps only in-frame clones and is missing some. The sample includes about half a million clones, 77% seen only once; the top ten take around 12%. Sequenced input: PBMCs. These receptors all stem from a woman aged 40-49 years in good health. Some clones in this sample may be carry-over from other donors' samples. Both conserved end residues are part of each CDR3. A D gene is named only where the DNA matches it firmly. Rows may omit the clone size; those that give it use once, few, many or a size class.

clone_size	v_call	d_call	j_call	cdr3_nt	cdr3_aa
.	TRBV2	.	TRBJ2-7	TGTGCCAGCAGGAATAGCGGCCTACGCTCCTACGAGCAGTACTTC	CASRNSGLRSYEQYF
.	TRBV28	.	TRBJ1-1	TGTGCCAGCAGTTTGGCGCAGGTGAACACTGAAGCTTTCTTT	CASSLAQVNTEAFF
.	TRBV6-1	.	TRBJ2-7	TGTGCCAGCAGTGAATGGGTAGTCCGCGAGCAGTACTTC	CASSEWVVREQYF
once	TRBV7-3	.	TRBJ1-2	TGTGCCAGCAGCCTCAGACCAGGGACTGACTATGGCTACACCTTC	CASSLRPGTDYGYTF
.	TRBV21-1	.	TRBJ1-4	TGTGCCAGCAGCCTCCCTTCCGGGACAGGGCCCGTAGGTAATGAAAAACTGTTTTTT	CASSLPSGTGPVGNEKLFF
.	TRBV5-1	TRBD1	TRBJ1-1	TGCGCCAGCAGCGTACAGGGGACGAACACTGAAGCTTTCTTT	CASSVQGTNTEAFF
many	TRBV25-1	.	TRBJ1-1	TGTGCCAGCAGTGAACTGGCCAAAGGGGACACTGAAGCTTTCTTT	CASSELAKGDTEAFF
.	TRBV7-9	TRBD1	TRBJ1-1	TGTGCCAGCAGCCCTTCAGGGGGGGACACTGAAGCTTTCTTT	CASSPSGGDTEAFF
once	TRBV4-2	.	TRBJ2-1	TGTGCCAGCAGCCAACGTCTAGATGGCAAAAATGAGCAGTTCTTC	CASSQRLDGKNEQFF
many	TRBV6-4	TRBD2	TRBJ2-1	TGTGCCAGCAGTGAGACTAGCGGGAGAGGCAATGAGCAGTTCTTC	CASSETSGRGNEQFF
.	TRBV30	.	TRBJ2-7	TGTGCCTGGAGCGGGACTGCAGTCTACGAGCAGTACTTC	CAWSGTAVYEQYF
.	TRBV28	.	TRBJ2-1	TGTGCCAGCATAGGAGGGGGTTCCTACAATGAGCAGTTCTTC	CASIGGGSYNEQFF
.	TRBV7-2	TRBD2	TRBJ2-1	TGTGCCAGCAGGACCGGGACTAGCGGGATCCATGAGCAGTTCTTC	CASRTGTSGIHEQFF